The clone carrying this T cell receptor (beta chain) was observed a few times. This record belongs to a study of CD8+ T cells in alopecia areata. Reverse transcribed after extraction, RNA yielded cDNA as the sequencing template. Clones were read by immunoSEQ multiplex PCR, and TCRdb kept only the in-frame ones, dropping some. The profile shows 110,000 to 150,000 clones, about 60% of them singletons. Looked up from germline, CDR1 is GTSNPN and CDR2 is SVGIG (reference sequence). The CDR3 sequence is 14 residues long. The junction had 14 bases not matched to a gene; V was cut back by 2 bases and J by 11 bases.

This receptor was taken from a human donor with alopecia areata. V is TRBV30 and J is TRBJ1-1; TRBD1 matches at 7 bases. The sample here was CD4+ T cells sorted from blood, taken at week 0. The chain's CDR3 is CAWSSFSGTGEAFF. The DNA of the CDR3 is TGTGCCTGGAGTTCATTTTCGGGAACAGGGGAGGCTTTCTTT.